The clone carrying this T cell receptor (beta chain) was seen repeatedly, ten times or more. TCRdb re-called the 5' RACE reads through MiXCR, storing one row per CDR3 protein. Among approximately 39,000 distinct CDR3 sequences listed, about 5% were seen once. The entry originates in a study of early T cells in non-severe SARS-CoV-2 infection. The CDR3 is 12 amino acids. V gave up 0 bases and J gave up 4 bases, with 2 bases separating them. In germline, CDR1 is SGHNT, CDR2 YENEEA. The V call is TRBV11-3, the J call TRBJ2-3; D remains ambiguous. Sequenced material: whole blood. The TCR originated in an adult who was a healthcare worker with PCR-confirmed SARS-CoV-2 infection or an uninfected control (not recorded which). CDR3 amino acids: CASSLDADTQYF. The DNA of the CDR3 is TGTGCCAGCAGCTTAGACGCAGATACGCAGTATTTT.